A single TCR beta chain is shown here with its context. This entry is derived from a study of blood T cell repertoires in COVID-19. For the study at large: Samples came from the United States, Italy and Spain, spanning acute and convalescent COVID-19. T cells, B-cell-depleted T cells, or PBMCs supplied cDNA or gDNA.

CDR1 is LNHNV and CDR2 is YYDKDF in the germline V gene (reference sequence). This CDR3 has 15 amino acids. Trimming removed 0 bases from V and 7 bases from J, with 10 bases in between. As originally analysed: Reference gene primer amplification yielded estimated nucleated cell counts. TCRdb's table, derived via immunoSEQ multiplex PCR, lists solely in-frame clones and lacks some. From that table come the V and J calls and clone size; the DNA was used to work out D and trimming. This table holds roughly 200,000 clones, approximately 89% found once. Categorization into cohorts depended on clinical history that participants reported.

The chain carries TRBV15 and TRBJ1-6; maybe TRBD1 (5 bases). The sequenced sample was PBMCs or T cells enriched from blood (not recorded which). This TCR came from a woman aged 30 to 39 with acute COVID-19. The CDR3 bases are TGTGCCACCAGCAGAGAAGGGGTCGGGAATTCACCCCTCCACTTT. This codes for CATSREGVGNSPLHF.